The source of this T cell receptor beta chain is a study of a mutant IDH1 vaccine in newly diagnosed glioma. Study at large: Treatment recipients were roughly 62% male and around 40% female, and their mean age was roughly 40 years.

As to this clone: Its antigen remains unknown.

From germline, CDR1 is MNHEY and CDR2 SVGAGI. The CDR3 is made up of 16 amino acids. The trim removed 2 bases at V and 3 bases at J, leaving 7 bases unmatched. Time point meaning: week 35, safety follow-up. The investigators gave 300 ug of mutant IDH1 20-mer peptide in each vaccine dose, together with topical imiquimod. Sequencing was performed with immunoSEQ multiplex PCR; in TCRdb, only in-frame clones are kept and a portion is missing. The sample records 50,000 to 65,000 clones, about 90% being singletons. V and J are TRBV6-5 and TRBJ2-5, with 9 nucleotides matching TRBD1. The material sequenced was PBMCs, taken from a glioma patient whose treatment included an IDH1 peptide vaccine. This clonotype was obtained from a man in his forties or fifties with glioma. This CDR3 is CASSYTGQGRKETQYF. DNA for the CDR3: TGTGCCAGCAGTTACACCGGACAGGGGAGAAAAGAGACCCAGTACTTC.